This T cell receptor (beta chain) was recorded in a study of cytomegalovirus exposure and HLA in healthy donors. Study conclusions and caveats: A later analysis found most CMV-associated TCR beta chains apparently HLA-restricted.

About this clone itself: Its cognate antigen is unknown.

The PCR made use of 60 Vbeta and 13 Jbeta primers. The method was immunoSEQ multiplex PCR; TCRdb's version includes in-frame clones alone and lacks a portion of them. The sample contains around 130,000 clones, over 60% of which appear only once. The CDR3 sequence is 16 residues long. Germline CDR1 and CDR2: LGHNA and YNFKEQ. V lost 3 bases and J 0 bases, leaving 15 bases between the germline ends. The clonotype was recovered from a woman in her sixties or seventies in good health and CMV-seronegative. The sequenced sample was PBMCs. This rearrangement joins TRBV4-2 to TRBJ2-7, with D possibly being TRBD2 (5 bases). The CDR3 bases are TGTGCCAGCAGCCACCCTCACGGGGATAACTCCTACGAGCAGTACTTC. Translated, it gives CASSHPHGDNSYEQYF.